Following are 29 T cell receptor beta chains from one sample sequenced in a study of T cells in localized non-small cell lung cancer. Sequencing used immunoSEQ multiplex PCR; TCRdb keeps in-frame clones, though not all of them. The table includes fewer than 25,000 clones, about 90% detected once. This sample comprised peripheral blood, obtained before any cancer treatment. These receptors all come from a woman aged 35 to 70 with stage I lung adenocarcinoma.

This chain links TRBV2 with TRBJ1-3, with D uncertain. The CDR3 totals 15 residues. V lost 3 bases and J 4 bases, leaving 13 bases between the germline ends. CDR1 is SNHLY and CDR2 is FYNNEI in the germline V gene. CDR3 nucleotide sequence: TGTGCCAGCAGTGATTTACGGGCCTTAGGAAACACCATATATTTT. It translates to CASSDLRALGNTIYF.

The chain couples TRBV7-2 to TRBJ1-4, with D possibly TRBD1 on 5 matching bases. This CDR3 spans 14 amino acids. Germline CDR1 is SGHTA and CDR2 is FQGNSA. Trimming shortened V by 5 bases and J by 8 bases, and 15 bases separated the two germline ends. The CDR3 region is CASSRQGGVEKLFF. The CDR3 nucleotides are TGTGCCAGCAGCCGTCAGGGTGGAGTGGAAAAACTGTTTTTT.

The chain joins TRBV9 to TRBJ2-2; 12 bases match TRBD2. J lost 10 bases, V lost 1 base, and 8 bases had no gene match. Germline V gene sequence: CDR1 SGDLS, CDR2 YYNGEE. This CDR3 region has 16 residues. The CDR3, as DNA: TGTGCCAGCAGCGTAATAGCTAGCGGGGGGGCCGCGGAGCTGTTTTTT. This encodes CASSVIASGGAAELFF. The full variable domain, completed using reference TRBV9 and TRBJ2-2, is DSGVTQTPKHLITATGQRVTLRCSPRSGDLSVYWYQQSLDQGLQFLIQYYNGEERAKGNILERFSAQQFPDLHSELNLSSLELGDSALYFCASSVIASGGAAELFFGEGSRLTVL.

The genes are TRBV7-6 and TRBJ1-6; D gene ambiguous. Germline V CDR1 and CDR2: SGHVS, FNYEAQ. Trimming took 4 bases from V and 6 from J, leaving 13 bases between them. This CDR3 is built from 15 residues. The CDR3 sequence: CASSSRLGINSPLHF. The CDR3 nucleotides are TGTGCCAGCAGCTCTCGTCTGGGCATTAATTCACCCCTCCACTTT.

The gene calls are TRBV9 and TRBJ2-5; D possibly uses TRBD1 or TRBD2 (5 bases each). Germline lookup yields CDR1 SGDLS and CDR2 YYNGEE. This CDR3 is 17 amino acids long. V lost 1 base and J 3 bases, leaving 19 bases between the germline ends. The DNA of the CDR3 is TGTGCCAGCAGCGTAACAGAGGGGCCTTACGTGGAAGAGACCCAGTACTTC. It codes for CASSVTEGPYVEETQYF.

CDR3 sequence: CASSQEGSGTQYF. DNA for the CDR3: TGCGCCAGCAGCCAAGAGGGGAGTGGGACCCAGTACTTC. The V gene is TRBV4-3, the J gene TRBJ2-5, with D tentatively TRBD2 (5 bases). Trimming cost V 0 bases and J 7 bases, with 9 bases left between them. Germline CDR1 and CDR2: LGHNA and YSLEER. The CDR3 runs 13 residues.

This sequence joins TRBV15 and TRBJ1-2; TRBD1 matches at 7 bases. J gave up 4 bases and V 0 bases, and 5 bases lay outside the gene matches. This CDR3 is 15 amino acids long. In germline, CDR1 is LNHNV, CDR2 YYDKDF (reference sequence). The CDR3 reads CATSRENRGVYGYTF. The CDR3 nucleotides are TGTGCCACCAGCAGAGAGAACAGGGGAGTCTATGGCTACACCTTC.

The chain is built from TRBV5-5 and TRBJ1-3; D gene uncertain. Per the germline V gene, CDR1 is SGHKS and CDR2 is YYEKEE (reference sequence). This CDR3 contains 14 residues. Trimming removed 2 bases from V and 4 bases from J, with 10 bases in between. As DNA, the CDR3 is TGTGCCAGCAGCTTTGCCGACTCAGGAAACACCATATATTTT. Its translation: CASSFADSGNTIYF.

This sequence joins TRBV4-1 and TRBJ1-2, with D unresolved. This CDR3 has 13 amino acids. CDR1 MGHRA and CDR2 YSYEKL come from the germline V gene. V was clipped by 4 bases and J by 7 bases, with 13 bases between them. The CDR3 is CASSPSRMGGYTF. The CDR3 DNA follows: TGCGCCAGCAGCCCAAGTAGAATGGGTGGCTACACCTTC.

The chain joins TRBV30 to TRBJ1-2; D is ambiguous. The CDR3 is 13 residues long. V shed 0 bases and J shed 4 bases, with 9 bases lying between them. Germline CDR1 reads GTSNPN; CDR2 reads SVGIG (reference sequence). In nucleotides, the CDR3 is TGTGCCTGGAGTGTAATAGGGATCTATGGCTACACCTTC. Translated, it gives CAWSVIGIYGYTF. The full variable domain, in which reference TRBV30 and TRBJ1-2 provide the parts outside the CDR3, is SQTIHQWPATLVQPVGSPLSLECTVEGTSNPNLYWYRQAAGRGLQLLFYSVGIGQISSEVPQNLSASRPQDRQFILSSKKLLLSDSGFYLCAWSVIGIYGYTFGSGTRLTVV.

The CDR3 spells CASSFPRNYGYTF. The CDR3 region has the DNA TGTGCCAGCAGCTTCCCGAGGAACTATGGCTACACCTTC. This chain links TRBV7-2 with TRBJ1-2, with D hard to call. The CDR3 totals 13 residues. V lost 3 bases to trimming and J lost 2 bases, with 7 bases between them. Germline V gene lookup returns CDR1 SGHTA and CDR2 FQGNSA.

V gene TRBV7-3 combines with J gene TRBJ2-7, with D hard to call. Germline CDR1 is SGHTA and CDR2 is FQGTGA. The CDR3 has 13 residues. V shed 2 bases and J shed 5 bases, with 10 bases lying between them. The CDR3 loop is CASSLPGSHEQYF. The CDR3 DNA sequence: TGTGCCAGCAGCTTACCCGGGTCGCACGAGCAGTACTTC.

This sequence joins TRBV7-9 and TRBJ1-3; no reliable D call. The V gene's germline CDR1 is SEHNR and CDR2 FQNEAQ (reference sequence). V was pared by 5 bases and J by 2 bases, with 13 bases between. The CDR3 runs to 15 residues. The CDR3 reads CASSLPSGPGNTIYF. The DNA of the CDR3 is TGTGCCAGCAGCCTACCATCCGGGCCTGGAAACACCATATATTTT.

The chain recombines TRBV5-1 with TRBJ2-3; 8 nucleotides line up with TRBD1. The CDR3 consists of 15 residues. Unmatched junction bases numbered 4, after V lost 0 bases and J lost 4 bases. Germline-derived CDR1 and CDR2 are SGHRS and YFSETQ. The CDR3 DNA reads TGCGCCAGCAGCTTGGGTGGGACAGGCGCAGATACGCAGTATTTT. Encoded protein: CASSLGGTGADTQYF.

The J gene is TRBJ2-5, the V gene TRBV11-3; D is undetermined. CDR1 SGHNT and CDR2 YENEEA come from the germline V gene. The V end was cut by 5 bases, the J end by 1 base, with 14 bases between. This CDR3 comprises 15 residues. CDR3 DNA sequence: TGTGCCAGCAGCGCGACATCTTCGCTCCAAGAGACCCAGTACTTC. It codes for CASSATSSLQETQYF.

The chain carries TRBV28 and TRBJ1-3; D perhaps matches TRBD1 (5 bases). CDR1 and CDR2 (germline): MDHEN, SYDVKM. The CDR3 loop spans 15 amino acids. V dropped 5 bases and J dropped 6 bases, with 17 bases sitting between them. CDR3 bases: TGTGCCAGCAGTACTGGGGGGACGCCGGCAAACACCATATATTTT. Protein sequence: CASSTGGTPANTIYF. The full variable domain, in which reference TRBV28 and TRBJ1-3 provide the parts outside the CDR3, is DVKVTQSSRYLVKRTGEKVFLECVQDMDHENMFWYRQDPGLGLRLIYFSYDVKMKEKGDIPEGYSVSREKKERFSLILESASTNQTSMYLCASSTGGTPANTIYFGEGSWLTVV.

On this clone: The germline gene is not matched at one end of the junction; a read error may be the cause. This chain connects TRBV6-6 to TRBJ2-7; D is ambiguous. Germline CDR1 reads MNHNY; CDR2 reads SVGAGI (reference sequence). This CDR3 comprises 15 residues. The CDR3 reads CASSYSERSSYEQYF. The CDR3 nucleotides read TGTGCCAGCAGCTACTCCGAGAGGAGCTCCTACGAGCAGTACTTC.

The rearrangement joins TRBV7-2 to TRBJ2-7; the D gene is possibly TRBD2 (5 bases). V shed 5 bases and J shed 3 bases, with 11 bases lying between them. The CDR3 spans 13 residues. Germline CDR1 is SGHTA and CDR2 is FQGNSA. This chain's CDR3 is CASSRRGDYEQYF. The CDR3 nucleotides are TGTGCCAGCAGCCGCCGGGGAGACTACGAGCAGTACTTC.

CDR3 loop: CASSQTERVTYTDTQYF. The DNA of the CDR3 is TGCGCCAGCAGCCAAACCGAGCGGGTTACGTACACAGATACGCAGTATTTT. The chain employs TRBV4-1 and TRBJ2-3, with D possibly being TRBD2 (6 bases). V shed 2 bases and J shed 2 bases, with 17 bases lying between them. The CDR3 is 17 amino acids. Germline V gene lookup returns CDR1 MGHRA and CDR2 YSYEKL.

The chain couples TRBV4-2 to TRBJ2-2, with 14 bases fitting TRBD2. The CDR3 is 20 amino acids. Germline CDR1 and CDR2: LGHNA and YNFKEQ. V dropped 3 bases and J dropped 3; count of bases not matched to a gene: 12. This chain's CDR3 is CASSQYAGTSGGIHTGELFF. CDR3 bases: TGTGCCAGCAGCCAGTATGCCGGGACTAGCGGGGGAATCCACACCGGGGAGCTGTTTTTT.

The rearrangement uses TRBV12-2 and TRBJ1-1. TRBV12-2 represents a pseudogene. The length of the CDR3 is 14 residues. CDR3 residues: CASRRRVHDTEAFF. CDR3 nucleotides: TGTGCAAGTCGCCGTCGGGTCCACGACACTGAAGCTTTCTTT.

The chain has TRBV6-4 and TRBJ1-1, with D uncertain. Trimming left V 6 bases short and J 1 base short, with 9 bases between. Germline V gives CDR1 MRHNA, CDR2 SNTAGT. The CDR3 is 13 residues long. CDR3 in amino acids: CASSWGENTEAFF. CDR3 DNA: TGTGCCAGCAGCTGGGGAGAGAACACTGAAGCTTTCTTT.

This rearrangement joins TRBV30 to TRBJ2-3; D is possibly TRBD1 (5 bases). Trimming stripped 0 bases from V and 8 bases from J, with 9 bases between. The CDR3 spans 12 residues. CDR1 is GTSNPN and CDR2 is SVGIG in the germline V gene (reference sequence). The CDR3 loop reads CAWSVTRGTQYF. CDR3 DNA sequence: TGTGCCTGGAGTGTGACAAGGGGTACGCAGTATTTT.

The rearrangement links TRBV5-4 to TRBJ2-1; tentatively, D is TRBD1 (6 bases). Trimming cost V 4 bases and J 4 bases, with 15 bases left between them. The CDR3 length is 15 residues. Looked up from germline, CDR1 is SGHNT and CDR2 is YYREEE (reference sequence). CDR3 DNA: TGTGCCAGCAGCCGATGGACAGACGAGTACAATGAGCAGTTCTTC. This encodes CASSRWTDEYNEQFF.

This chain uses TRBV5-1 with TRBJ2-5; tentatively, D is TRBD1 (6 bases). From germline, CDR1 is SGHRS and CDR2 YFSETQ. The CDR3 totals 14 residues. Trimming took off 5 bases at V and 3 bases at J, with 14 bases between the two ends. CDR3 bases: TGCGCCAGCAGAGATACGACAGGAGAAGAGACCCAGTACTTC. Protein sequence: CASRDTTGEETQYF. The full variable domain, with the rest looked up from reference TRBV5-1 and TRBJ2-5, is KAGVTQTPRYLIKTRGQQVTLSCSPISGHRSVSWYQQTPGQGLQFLFEYFSETQRNKGNFPGRFSGRQFSNSRSEMNVSTLELGDSALYLCASRDTTGEETQYFGPGTRLLVL.

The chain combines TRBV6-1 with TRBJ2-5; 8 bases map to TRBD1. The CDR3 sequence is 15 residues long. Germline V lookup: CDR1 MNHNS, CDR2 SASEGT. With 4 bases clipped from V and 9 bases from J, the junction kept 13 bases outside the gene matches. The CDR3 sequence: CASSAEWTGQSSQYF. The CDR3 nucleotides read TGTGCCAGCAGTGCTGAATGGACAGGGCAGTCCTCCCAGTACTTC.

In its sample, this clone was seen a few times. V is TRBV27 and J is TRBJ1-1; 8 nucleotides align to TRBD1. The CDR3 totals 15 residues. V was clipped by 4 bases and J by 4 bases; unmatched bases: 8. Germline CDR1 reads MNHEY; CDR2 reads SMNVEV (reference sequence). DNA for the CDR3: TGTGCCAGCAGTTCCCATTCCACAGGGGGCACTGAAGCTTTCTTT. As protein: CASSSHSTGGTEAFF.

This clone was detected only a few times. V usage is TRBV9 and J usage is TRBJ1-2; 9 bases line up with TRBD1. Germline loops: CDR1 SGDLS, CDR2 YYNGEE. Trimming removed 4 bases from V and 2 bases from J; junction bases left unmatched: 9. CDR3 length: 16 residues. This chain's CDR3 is CASSNDWTGANYGYTF. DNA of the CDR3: TGTGCCAGCAGCAATGATTGGACAGGGGCCAACTATGGCTACACCTTC.

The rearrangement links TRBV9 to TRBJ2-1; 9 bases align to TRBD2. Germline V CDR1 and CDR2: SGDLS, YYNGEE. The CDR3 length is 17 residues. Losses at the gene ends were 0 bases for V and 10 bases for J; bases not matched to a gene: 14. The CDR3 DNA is TGTGCCAGCAGCGTAGCTCGGGTAGCGGGGGTAGGGAGAGAGCAGTTCTTC. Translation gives CASSVARVAGVGREQFF.